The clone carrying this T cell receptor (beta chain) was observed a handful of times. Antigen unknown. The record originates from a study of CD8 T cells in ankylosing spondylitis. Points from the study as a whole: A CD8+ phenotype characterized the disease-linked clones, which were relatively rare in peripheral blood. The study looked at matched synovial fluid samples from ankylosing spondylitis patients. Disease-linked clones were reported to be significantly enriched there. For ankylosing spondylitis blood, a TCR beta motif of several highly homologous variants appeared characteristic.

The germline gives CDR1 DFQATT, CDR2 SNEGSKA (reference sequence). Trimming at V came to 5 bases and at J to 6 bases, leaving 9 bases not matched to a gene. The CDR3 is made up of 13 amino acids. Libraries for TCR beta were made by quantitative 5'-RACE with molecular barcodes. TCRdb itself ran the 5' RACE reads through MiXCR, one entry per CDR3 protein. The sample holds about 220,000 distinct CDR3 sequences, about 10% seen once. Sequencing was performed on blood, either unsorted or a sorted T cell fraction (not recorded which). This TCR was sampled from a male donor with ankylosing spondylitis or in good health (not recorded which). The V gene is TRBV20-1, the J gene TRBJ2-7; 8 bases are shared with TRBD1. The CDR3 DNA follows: TGCAGTGCTGACGGACAGGGCGGGATCGAGCAGTACTTC. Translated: CSADGQGGIEQYF.